This T cell receptor (beta chain) was recovered during a study of chemoradiotherapy in HPV16-positive cancers. Study background: A couple of HPV16-positive patients' cells yielded candidate HPV-specific clones and common motifs.

TCRdb's table, derived via immunoSEQ multiplex PCR, lists solely in-frame clones and lacks some. The table records more than 8,500 clones, roughly nine tenths of them present only once. Germline V CDR1 and CDR2: LNHDA, SQIVND (reference sequence). The CDR3 loop spans 14 amino acids. Trimming shortened V by 3 bases and J by 0 bases, and 9 bases separated the two germline ends. This rearrangement joins TRBV19 to TRBJ2-7; possibly TRBD1 for D (5 bases). The TCR comes from a human donor with HPV-associated anogenital cancer. The sample here was blood, taken from a patient who underwent chemoradiotherapy. CDR3 nucleotide sequence: TGTGCCAGTAGTATTGCAGGGTACTCCTACGAGCAGTACTTC. It translates to CASSIAGYSYEQYF.